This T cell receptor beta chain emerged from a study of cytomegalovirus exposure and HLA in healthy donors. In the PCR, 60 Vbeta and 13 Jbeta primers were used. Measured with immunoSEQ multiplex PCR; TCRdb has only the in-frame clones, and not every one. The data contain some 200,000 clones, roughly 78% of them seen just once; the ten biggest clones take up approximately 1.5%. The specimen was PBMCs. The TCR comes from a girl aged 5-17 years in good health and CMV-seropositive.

The CDR3 spells CASSYGGGGYTF. As DNA, the CDR3 is TGTGCCAGCAGTTACGGGGGGGGCGGCTACACCTTC. This chain uses TRBV6-5 with TRBJ1-2, with D possibly being TRBD1 (6 bases). This CDR3 has 12 residues. Trimming removed 2 bases from V and 8 bases from J, with 9 bases in between. Germline CDR1 MNHEY, CDR2 SVGAGI.